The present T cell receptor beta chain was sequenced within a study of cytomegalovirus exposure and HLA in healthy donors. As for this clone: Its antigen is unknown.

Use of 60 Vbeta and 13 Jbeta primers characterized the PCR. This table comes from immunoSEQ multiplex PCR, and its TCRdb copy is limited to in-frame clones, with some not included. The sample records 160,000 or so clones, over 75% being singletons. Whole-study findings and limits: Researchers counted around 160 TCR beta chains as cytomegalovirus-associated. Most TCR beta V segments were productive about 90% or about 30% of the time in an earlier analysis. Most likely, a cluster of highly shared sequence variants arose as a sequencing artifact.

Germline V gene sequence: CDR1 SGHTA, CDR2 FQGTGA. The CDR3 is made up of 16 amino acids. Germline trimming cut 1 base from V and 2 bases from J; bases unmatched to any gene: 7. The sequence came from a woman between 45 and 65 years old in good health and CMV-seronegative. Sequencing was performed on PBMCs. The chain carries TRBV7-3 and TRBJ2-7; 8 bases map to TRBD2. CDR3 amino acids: CASSLKGPSGPYEQYF. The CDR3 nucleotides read TGTGCCAGCAGCTTAAAGGGTCCTAGCGGGCCCTACGAGCAGTACTTC. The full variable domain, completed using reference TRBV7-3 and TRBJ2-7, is GAGVSQTPSNKVTEKGKYVELRCDPISGHTALYWYRQSLGQGPEFLIYFQGTGAADDSGLPNDRFFAVRPEGSVSTLKIQRTERGDSAVYLCASSLKGPSGPYEQYFGPGTRLTVT.